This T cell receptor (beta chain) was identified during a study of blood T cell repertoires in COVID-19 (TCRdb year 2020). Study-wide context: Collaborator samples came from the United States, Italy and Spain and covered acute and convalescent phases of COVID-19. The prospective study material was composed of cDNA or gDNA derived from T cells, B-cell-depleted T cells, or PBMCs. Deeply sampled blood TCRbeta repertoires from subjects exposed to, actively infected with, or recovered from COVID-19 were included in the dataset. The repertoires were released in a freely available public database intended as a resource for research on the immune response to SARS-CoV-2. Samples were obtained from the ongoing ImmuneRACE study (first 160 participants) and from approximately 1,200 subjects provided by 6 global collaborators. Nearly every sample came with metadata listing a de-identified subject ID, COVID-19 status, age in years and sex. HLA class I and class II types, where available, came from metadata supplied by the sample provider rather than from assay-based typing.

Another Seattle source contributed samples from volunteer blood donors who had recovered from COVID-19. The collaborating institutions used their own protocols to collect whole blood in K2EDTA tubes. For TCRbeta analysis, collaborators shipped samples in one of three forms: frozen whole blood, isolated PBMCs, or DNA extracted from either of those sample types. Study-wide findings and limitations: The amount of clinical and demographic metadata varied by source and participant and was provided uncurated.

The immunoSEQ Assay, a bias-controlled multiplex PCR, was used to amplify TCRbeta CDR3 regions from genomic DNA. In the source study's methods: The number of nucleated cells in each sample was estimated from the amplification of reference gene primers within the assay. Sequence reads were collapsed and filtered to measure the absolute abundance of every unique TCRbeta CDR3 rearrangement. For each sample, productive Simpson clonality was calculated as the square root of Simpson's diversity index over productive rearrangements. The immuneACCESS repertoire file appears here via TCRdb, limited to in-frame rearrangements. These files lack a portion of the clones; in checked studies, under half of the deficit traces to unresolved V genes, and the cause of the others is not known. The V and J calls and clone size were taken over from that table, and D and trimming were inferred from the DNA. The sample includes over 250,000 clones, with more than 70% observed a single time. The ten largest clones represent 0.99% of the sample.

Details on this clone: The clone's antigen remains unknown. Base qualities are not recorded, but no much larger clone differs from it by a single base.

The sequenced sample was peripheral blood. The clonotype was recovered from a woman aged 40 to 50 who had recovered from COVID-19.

The DNA sequence is given as TGTGCCAGCAGCTTTCCGGGCGAGCAGTACTTC. Translated, this gives CASSFPGEQYF. The chain is made from TRBV5-8 and TRBJ2-7, with the D gene not confidently named. Measured from the cysteine to the phenylalanine, the CDR3 is 11 residues long. The DNA shown is the 33-base CDR3, in frame from base 1. CDR1 and CDR2 are read off the germline V gene as SGHTS and YDEGEE. V lost 2 bases and J lost 6 bases; the stretch between them is 6 bases long.